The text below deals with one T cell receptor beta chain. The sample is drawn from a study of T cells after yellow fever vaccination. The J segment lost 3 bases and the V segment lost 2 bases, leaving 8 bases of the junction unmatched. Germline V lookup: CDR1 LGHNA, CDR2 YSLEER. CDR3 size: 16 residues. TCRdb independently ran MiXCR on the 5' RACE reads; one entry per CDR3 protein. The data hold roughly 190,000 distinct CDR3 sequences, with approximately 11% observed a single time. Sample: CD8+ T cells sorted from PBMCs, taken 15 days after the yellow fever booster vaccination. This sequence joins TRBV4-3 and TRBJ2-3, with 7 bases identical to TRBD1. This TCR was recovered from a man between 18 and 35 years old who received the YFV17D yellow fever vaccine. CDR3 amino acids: CASSQRRQGITDTQYF. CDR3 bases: TGCGCCAGCAGCCAACGGAGACAGGGTATTACAGATACGCAGTATTTT.